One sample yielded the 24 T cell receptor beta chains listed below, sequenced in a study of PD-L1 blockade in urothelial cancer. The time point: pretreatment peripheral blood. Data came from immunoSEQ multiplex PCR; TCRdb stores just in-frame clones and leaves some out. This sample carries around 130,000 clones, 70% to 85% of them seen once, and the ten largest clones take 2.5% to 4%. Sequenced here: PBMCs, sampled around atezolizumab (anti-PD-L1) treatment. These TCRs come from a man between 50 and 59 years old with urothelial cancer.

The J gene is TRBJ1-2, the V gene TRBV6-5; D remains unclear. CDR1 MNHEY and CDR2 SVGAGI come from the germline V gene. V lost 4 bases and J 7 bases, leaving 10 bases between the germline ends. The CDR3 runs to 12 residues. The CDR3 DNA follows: TGTGCCAGCAGTTCGAACGGGGTTGGCTACACCTTC. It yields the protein CASSSNGVGYTF.

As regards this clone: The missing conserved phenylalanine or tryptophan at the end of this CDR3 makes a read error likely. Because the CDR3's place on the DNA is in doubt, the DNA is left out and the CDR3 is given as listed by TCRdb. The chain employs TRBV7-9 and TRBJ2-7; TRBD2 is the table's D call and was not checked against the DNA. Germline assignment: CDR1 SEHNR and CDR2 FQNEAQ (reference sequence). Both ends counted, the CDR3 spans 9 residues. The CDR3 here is CASSRGGGS.

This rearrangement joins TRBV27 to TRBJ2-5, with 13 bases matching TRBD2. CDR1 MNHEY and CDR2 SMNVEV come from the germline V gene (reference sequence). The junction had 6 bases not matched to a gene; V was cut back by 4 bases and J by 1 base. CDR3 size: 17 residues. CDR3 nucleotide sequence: TGTGCCAGCAGTTCCAATGGACTAGCGGGAGCCCAAGAGACCCAGTACTTC. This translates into CASSSNGLAGAQETQYF.

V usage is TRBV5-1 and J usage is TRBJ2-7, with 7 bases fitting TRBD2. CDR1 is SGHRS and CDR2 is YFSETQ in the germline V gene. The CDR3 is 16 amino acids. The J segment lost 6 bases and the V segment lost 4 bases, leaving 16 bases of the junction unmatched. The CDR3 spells CASSPRGLSGSREQYF. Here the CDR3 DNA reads TGCGCCAGCAGCCCAAGGGGACTATCCGGTTCCCGCGAGCAGTACTTC.

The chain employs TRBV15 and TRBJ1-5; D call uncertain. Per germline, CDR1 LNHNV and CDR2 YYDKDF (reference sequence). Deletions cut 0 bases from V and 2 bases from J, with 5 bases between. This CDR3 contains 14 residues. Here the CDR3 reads CATSRDPGNQPQHF. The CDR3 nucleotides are TGTGCCACCAGCAGAGATCCGGGCAATCAGCCCCAGCATTTT.

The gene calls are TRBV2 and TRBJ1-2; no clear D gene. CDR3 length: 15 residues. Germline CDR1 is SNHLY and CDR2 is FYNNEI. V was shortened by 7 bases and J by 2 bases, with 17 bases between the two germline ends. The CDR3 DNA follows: TGTGCCAGCAAACCGAACTTCAATGAGAACTATGGCTACACCTTC. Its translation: CASKPNFNENYGYTF.

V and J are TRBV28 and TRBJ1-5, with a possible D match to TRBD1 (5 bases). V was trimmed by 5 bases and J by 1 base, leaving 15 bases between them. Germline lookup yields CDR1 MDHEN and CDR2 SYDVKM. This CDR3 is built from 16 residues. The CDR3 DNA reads TGTGCCAGCAGTATGATGACCAGGGTCAGCAATCAGCCCCAGCATTTT. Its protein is CASSMMTRVSNQPQHF.

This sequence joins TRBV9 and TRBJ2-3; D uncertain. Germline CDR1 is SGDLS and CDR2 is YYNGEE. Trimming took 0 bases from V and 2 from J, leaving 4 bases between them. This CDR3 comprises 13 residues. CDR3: CASSVDFTDTQYF. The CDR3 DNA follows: TGTGCCAGCAGCGTAGACTTCACAGATACGCAGTATTTT.

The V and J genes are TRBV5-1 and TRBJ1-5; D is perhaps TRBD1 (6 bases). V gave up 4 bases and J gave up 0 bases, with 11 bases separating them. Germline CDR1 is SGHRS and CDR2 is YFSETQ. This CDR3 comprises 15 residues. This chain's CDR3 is CASSQDSYSNQPQHF. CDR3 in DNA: TGCGCCAGCAGCCAGGACAGTTATAGCAATCAGCCCCAGCATTTT.

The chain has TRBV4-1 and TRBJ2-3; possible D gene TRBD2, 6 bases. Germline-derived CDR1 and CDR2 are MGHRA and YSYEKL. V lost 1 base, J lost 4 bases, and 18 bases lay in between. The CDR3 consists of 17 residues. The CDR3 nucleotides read TGCGCCAGCAGCCAAGCTCCCTCGTGGGAGGAGGCAGATACGCAGTATTTT. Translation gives CASSQAPSWEEADTQYF.

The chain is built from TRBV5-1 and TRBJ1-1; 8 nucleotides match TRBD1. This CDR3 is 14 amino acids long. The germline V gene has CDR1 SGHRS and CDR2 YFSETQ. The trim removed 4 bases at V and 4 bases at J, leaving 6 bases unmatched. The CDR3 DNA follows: TGCGCCAGCAGCCCCGGACAGGGTACCACTGAAGCTTTCTTT. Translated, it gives CASSPGQGTTEAFF.

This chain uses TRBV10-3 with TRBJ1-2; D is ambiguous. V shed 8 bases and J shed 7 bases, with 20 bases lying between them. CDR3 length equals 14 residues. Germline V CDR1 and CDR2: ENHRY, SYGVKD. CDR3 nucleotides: TGTGCCATCGGACGAGTTACGGGGAATGGTGGCTACACCTTC. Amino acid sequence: CAIGRVTGNGGYTF.

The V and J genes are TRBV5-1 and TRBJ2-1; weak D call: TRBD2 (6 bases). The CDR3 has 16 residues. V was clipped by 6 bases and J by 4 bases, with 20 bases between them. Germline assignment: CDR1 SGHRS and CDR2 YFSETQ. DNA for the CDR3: TGCGCCAGCAACCCAAGTTGGCCTAGCGCTTACAATGAGCAGTTCTTC. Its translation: CASNPSWPSAYNEQFF.

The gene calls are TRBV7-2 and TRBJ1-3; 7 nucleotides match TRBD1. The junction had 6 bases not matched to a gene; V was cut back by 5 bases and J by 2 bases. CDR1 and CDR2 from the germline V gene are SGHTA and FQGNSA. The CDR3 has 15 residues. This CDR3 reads CASSADRNAGNTIYF. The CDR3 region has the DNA TGTGCCAGCAGCGCGGACAGGAATGCTGGAAACACCATATATTTT.

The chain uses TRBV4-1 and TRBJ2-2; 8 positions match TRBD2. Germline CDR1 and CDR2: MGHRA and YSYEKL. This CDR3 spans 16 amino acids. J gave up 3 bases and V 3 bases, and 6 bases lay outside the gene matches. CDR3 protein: CASSQSPGGDTGELFF. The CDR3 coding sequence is TGCGCCAGCAGCCAGTCCCCGGGGGGGGACACCGGGGAGCTGTTTTTT.

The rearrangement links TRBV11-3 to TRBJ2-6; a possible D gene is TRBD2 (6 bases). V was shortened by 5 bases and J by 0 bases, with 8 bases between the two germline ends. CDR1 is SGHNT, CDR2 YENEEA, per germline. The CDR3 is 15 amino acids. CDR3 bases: TGTGCCAGCAGCCGGGGGTCCTCTGGGGCCAACGTCCTGACTTTC. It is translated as CASSRGSSGANVLTF.

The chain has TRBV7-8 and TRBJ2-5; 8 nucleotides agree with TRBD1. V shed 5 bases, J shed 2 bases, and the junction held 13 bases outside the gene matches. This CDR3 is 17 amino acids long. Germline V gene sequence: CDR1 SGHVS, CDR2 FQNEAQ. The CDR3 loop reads CASSAGQGARGQETQYF. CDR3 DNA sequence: TGTGCCAGCAGCGCGGGGCAGGGGGCAAGAGGTCAAGAGACCCAGTACTTC. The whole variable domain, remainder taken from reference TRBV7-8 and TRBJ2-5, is GAGVSQSPRYKVAKRGQDVALRCDPISGHVSLFWYQQALGQGPEFLTYFQNEAQLDKSGLPSDRFFAERPEGSVSTLKIQRTQQEDSAVYLCASSAGQGARGQETQYFGPGTRLLVL.

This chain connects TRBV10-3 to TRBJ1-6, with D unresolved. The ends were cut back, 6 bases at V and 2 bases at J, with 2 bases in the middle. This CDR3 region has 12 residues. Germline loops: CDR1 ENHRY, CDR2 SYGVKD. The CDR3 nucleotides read TGTGCCATCAGCGCCTATAATTCACCCCTCCACTTT. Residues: CAISAYNSPLHF.

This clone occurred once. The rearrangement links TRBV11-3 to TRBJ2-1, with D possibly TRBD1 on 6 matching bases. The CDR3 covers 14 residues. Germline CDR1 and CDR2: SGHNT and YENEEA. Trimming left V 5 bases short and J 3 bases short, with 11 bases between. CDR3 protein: CASSPQGSYNEQFF. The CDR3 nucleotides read TGTGCCAGCAGCCCGCAGGGGAGCTACAATGAGCAGTTCTTC.

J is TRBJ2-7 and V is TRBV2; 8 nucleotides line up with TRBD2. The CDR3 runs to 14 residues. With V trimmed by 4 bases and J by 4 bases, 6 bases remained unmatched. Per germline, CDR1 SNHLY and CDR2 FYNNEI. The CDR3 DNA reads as TGTGCCAGCAGTGCATGGACTAGCAGTTACGAGCAGTACTTC. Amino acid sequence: CASSAWTSSYEQYF.

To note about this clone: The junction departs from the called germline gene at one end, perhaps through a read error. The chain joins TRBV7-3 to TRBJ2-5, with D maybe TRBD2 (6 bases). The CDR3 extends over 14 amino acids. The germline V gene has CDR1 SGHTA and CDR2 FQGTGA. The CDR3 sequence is CASSLGLGRETQYF. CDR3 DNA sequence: TGTGCTAGCAGCTTGGGTCTGGGGAGGGAGACCCAGTACTTC.

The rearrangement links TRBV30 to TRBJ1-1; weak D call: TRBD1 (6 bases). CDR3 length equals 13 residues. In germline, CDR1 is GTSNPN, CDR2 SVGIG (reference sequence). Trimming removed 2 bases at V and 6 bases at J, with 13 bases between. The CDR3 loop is CAWSRGGLSEAFF. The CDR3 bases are TGTGCCTGGAGTAGGGGGGGGCTCTCTGAAGCTTTCTTT. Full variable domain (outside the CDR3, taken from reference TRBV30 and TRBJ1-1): SQTIHQWPATLVQPVGSPLSLECTVEGTSNPNLYWYRQAAGRGLQLLFYSVGIGQISSEVPQNLSASRPQDRQFILSSKKLLLSDSGFYLCAWSRGGLSEAFFGQGTRLTVV.

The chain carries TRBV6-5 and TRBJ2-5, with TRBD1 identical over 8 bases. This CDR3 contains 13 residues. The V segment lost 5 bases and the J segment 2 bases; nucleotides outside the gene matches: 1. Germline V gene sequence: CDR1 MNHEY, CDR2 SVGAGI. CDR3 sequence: CASSRDRQETQYF. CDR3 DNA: TGTGCCAGCAGTAGGGACAGGCAAGAGACCCAGTACTTC.

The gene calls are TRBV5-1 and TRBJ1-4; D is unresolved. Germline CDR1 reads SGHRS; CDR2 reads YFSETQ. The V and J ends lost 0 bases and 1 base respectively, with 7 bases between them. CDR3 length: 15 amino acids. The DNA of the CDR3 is TGCGCCAGCAGCTTGGACGGGGTAACTAATGAAAAACTGTTTTTT. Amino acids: CASSLDGVTNEKLFF. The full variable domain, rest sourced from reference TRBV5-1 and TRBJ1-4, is KAGVTQTPRYLIKTRGQQVTLSCSPISGHRSVSWYQQTPGQGLQFLFEYFSETQRNKGNFPGRFSGRQFSNSRSEMNVSTLELGDSALYLCASSLDGVTNEKLFFGSGTQLSVL.